This entry lists 4 T cell receptor beta chains sequenced from one sample in a study of shared clonotypes between healthy human individuals. CD45RO negativity and positive selection for CCR7 defined naive CD8 cells, a population that excluded terminally differentiated effector memory CD45RA+ cells. Only in-frame clones appear in the TCRdb table, and some are missing; sequencing was by immunoSEQ multiplex PCR. The table shows about 2.1 million clones, with just under 95% occurring only once. The specimen sequenced was naive CD8+ T cells from PBMCs. All receptors derive from a young man in good health. Some clones in this sample may be carry-over from other donors' samples.

V is TRBV28 and J is TRBJ1-1, with 12 bases fitting TRBD1. Germline assignment: CDR1 MDHEN and CDR2 SYDVKM. CDR3 size: 16 residues. J was trimmed by 6 bases and V by 7 bases; bases with no gene match: 12. The CDR3 here is CASNHPRDRGHSEAFF. As DNA, the CDR3 is TGTGCCAGCAATCATCCCCGGGACAGGGGGCACTCTGAAGCTTTCTTT.

This rearrangement joins TRBV4-3 to TRBJ2-3; D not resolved. Deletions cut 0 bases from V and 0 bases from J, with 13 bases between. The germline CDR1 and CDR2 sequences are LGHNA and YSLEER. The CDR3 spans 17 residues. This chain's CDR3 is CASSQDLRYTSTDTQYF. For the CDR3, the DNA is TGCGCCAGCAGCCAAGATCTTAGATACACAAGCACAGATACGCAGTATTTT.

V and J are TRBV7-2 and TRBJ2-7; TRBD2 aligns across 10 bases. V dropped 5 bases and J dropped 4; count of bases not matched to a gene: 20. Germline CDR1 reads SGHTA; CDR2 reads FQGNSA. The CDR3 extends over 19 amino acids. CDR3 protein: CASSHDGLMASGRPYEQYF. CDR3 DNA: TGTGCCAGCAGCCACGACGGCTTGATGGCTAGCGGGAGACCTTACGAGCAGTACTTC.

The chain uses TRBV2 and TRBJ2-4; no clear D. The CDR3 spans 10 residues. V dropped 5 bases and J dropped 12 bases, with 8 bases sitting between them. Per the germline V gene, CDR1 is SNHLY and CDR2 is FYNNEI. This CDR3 is CASSHDTQYF. As DNA, the CDR3 is TGTGCCAGCAGTCATGACACTCAGTACTTC.